The present T cell receptor (beta chain) was sequenced within a study of patients and donors after allogeneic stem cell transplantation. The CDR3 consists of 18 residues. In germline, CDR1 is SGHRS, CDR2 YFSETQ. V dropped 5 bases and J dropped 0; count of bases not matched to a gene: 14. One entry per CDR3 protein results from TCRdb running MiXCR on the RT-PCR reads. The repertoire holds fewer than 25,000 distinct CDR3 sequences, with approximately 43% as singletons. Only a few counts were recorded for this clonotype. This receptor was identified in a human donor who was either an allogeneic HSCT recipient or a stem cell or donor lymphocyte infusion donor (not recorded which). It is not recorded whose cells these are; they may come from a transplant donor. V usage is TRBV5-1 and J usage is TRBJ1-1; 9 positions agree with TRBD1. Material: blood, either unsorted or a sorted T cell fraction (not recorded which). The chain's CDR3 is CASRSLLGRTGVNTEAFF. CDR3 DNA: TGCGCCAGCAGATCCCTTTTGGGACGGACAGGGGTGAACACTGAAGCTTTCTTT.